Listed below are T cell receptor beta chains from one sample, sequenced in a study of blood T cell repertoires in COVID-19. Clones were read by immunoSEQ multiplex PCR, and TCRdb kept only the in-frame ones, dropping some. The table includes about 230,000 clones, 70% to 90% detected once. The sample was peripheral blood. These receptors all stem from a man over 45 with COVID-19, enrolled during active disease. Both conserved end residues are part of each CDR3. A D gene is named only where the DNA matches it firmly. Expanded clones get a size class; other rows say once, few or many, or leave the size out.

cdr3_nt cdr3_aa clone_size d_call j_call v_call
TGTGCCAGTAGTACCGGGTCGAGGGAGGCGGACTACGAGCAGTACTTC CASSTGSREADYEQYF - - TRBJ2-7 TRBV19
TGTGCCAGCAGCCAAGGGGCTGGGGCCGCCGGGCAGCCCCAGCATTTT CASSQGAGAAGQPQHF - - TRBJ1-5 TRBV3-1/TRBV3-2
TGTGCCAGTAGTATCCTAGCGGGACTCGGAACGCAGTATTTT CASSILAGLGTQYF once TRBD2 TRBJ2-3 TRBV19
TGTGCCAGCAGTGAATATGGCCCAGGCAATCAGCCCCAGCATTTT CASSEYGPGNQPQHF - - TRBJ1-5 TRBV25-1
TGCGCCAGCAGCCAAGTACCGAATCCCACCGGGACAGGTTTTACCTACGAGCAGTACTTC CASSQVPNPTGTGFTYEQYF - TRBD1 TRBJ2-7 TRBV4-1
TGTGCCAGCAGCAGAACAGGGGGTGTCTATGGCTACACCTTC CASSRTGGVYGYTF - TRBD1 TRBJ1-2 TRBV9
TGTGCCAGCAGCCTCGGAGGACTAGCAGGGGAGACCCAGTACTTC CASSLGGLAGETQYF - TRBD2 TRBJ2-5 TRBV3-1/TRBV3-2
TGTGCCAGCAGCTTTCGGCTAGCGGGAGAAGTAAATGAGCAGTTCTTC CASSFRLAGEVNEQFF - TRBD2 TRBJ2-1 TRBV11-2
TGTGCCAGCAGCTCCCCCGGGAGGGCAGGGGATTCACCCCTCCACTTT CASSSPGRAGDSPLHF - - TRBJ1-6 TRBV13
TGTGCCAGCAGTTTACGTCCGGACATTCAGTACTTC CASSLRPDIQYF - - TRBJ2-4 TRBV12-3/TRBV12-4
TGTGCCAGCAGCTTGGACGGAGGGGCTCTTGGAAACACCATATATTTT CASSLDGGALGNTIYF - - TRBJ1-3 TRBV5-4
TGTGCCAGCAGGAGGACAGGAAGCTCTGGGGCCAACGTCCTGACTTTC CASRRTGSSGANVLTF - TRBD1 TRBJ2-6 TRBV28
TGTGCCAGCAGCTTCGGTCAAGGCGGGCGGTATGGCTACACCTTC CASSFGQGGRYGYTF many - TRBJ1-2 TRBV11-2
TGTGCCAGCACCCCTGACTTGGCGCGAACTAGCGGAAGGAGCTCCTACAATGAGCAGTTCTTC CASTPDLARTSGRSSYNEQFF - TRBD2 TRBJ2-1 TRBV6-2/TRBV6-3
TGTGCCAGCAGCCCTCCATCGCGGGGGGGCAATGAGCAGTTCTTC CASSPPSRGGNEQFF - TRBD2 TRBJ2-1 TRBV7-9
TGTGCCAGCAGCGTGGACCTGGGGAGGGGACTCTCTGGAAACACCATATATTTT CASSVDLGRGLSGNTIYF - - TRBJ1-3 TRBV9
TGTGCCAGCAGACCCCACAGGGATGAAGCTTTCTTT CASRPHRDEAFF - - TRBJ1-1 TRBV25-1